These 21 T cell receptor beta chains came from one sample sequenced in a study of blood T cell repertoires in COVID-19 (dated by TCRdb to the early 2020s). The library was produced with the immunoSEQ multiplex PCR assay. The clones in this table, taken by TCRdb from immuneACCESS, are in-frame only. Not every clone is retained; where verified, under half of the shortfall comes from an unresolved V gene, and the cause of the rest is unknown. Across this sample there are around 500,000 clones, with 70% to 90% seen only once. The ten largest clones add up to approximately 1.8% of the sample. Sequencing input: PBMCs or T cells enriched from blood (not recorded which). The origin of the receptors is a woman between 40 and 50 years old who had recovered from COVID-19.

The rearrangement joins TRBV2 to TRBJ1-1; 10 positions match TRBD1. J lost 7 bases, V lost 5 bases, and 7 bases had no gene match. Germline V gene lookup returns CDR1 SNHLY and CDR2 FYNNEI. CDR3 length equals 14 residues. This CDR3 reads CASSRPGTGDEAFF. The CDR3 DNA reads as TGTGCCAGCAGTCGTCCCGGGACAGGGGATGAAGCTTTCTTT.

The chain is built from TRBV19 and TRBJ1-4; 7 bases fit TRBD1. Germline assignment: CDR1 LNHDA and CDR2 SQIVND (reference sequence). Unmatched junction bases numbered 11, after V lost 5 bases and J lost 5 bases. This CDR3 spans 16 amino acids. This CDR3 is CASSPLTGVDNEKLFF. DNA for the CDR3: TGTGCCAGTAGTCCCCTAACAGGGGTGGACAATGAAAAACTGTTTTTT.

The CDR3: CASSQATGSSYEQYF. CDR3 sequence (DNA): TGTGCCAGCAGCCAAGCGACGGGTTCCTCCTACGAGCAGTACTTC. The J gene is TRBJ2-7, the V gene TRBV3-1 (or the pseudogene TRBV3-2); D gene uncertain. The CDR3 has 15 amino acids. CDR1 and CDR2 from the germline V gene are LGHDT and YNNKEL (reference sequence). Between the trimmed V and J ends, which lost 1 base and 0 bases, there was a span of 10 bases.

Comments on this clone: This same CDR3 is encoded by further DNA sequences in the sample. The V and J genes are TRBV9 and TRBJ1-1; 7 bases map to TRBD1. Looked up from germline, CDR1 is SGDLS and CDR2 is YYNGEE. Trimming cost V 3 bases and J 2 bases; bases outside gene matches: 4. The CDR3 spans 14 residues. The CDR3 reads CASSATGANTEAFF. The CDR3 DNA reads as TGTGCCAGCAGCGCAACAGGGGCCAACACTGAAGCTTTCTTT.

V is TRBV7-2 and J is TRBJ1-2, with TRBD1 matching over 7 bases. Trimming removed 3 bases from V and 2 bases from J; junction bases left unmatched: 9. Germline CDR1 SGHTA, CDR2 FQGNSA. This CDR3 comprises 16 residues. CDR3 DNA: TGTGCCAGCAGCTTTACGACAGGGATGTTGAACTATGGCTACACCTTC. It encodes CASSFTTGMLNYGYTF. Supplemented by reference TRBV7-2 and TRBJ1-2, the full variable domain reads GAGVSQSPSNKVTEKGKDVELRCDPISGHTALYWYRQSLGQGLEFLIYFQGNSAPDKSGLPSDRFSAERTGGSVSTLTIQRTQQEDSAVYLCASSFTTGMLNYGYTFGSGTRLTVV.

The rearrangement joins TRBV11-2 to TRBJ2-3; 10 bases fit TRBD2. The CDR3 covers 18 residues. Losses at the gene ends were 1 base for V and 2 bases for J; bases not matched to a gene: 9. Germline CDR1 is SGHAT and CDR2 is FQNNGV. CDR3 DNA: TGTGCCAGCAGCTTAGCCCGTGGACTAGCGGAATTCACAGATACGCAGTATTTT. This codes for CASSLARGLAEFTDTQYF.

This sequence joins TRBV6-5 and TRBJ1-3; possibly TRBD1 for D (5 bases). V lost 7 bases to trimming and J lost 2 bases, with 15 bases between them. This CDR3 spans 15 amino acids. Germline V gene lookup returns CDR1 MNHEY and CDR2 SVGAGI. CDR3 protein: CASTAQGNAGNTIYF. The DNA for the CDR3 is TGTGCCAGCACCGCCCAGGGTAATGCTGGAAACACCATATATTTT.

The CDR3 bases are TGTGCCAGCAGCCAAGCTCCCCCTAGCGGGGAGACCCAGTACTTC. Amino acid sequence: CASSQAPPSGETQYF. The V gene is TRBV4-2, the J gene TRBJ2-5, with 8 bases that match TRBD2. This CDR3 contains 15 residues. Germline lookup yields CDR1 LGHNA and CDR2 YNFKEQ. Trimming took 1 base from V and 5 from J; bases not matched to a gene: 6.

The chain has TRBV10-3 and TRBJ1-1; 7 bases align to TRBD1. V was clipped by 10 bases and J by 1 base; unmatched bases: 9. The CDR3 covers 14 residues. CDR1 ENHRY and CDR2 SYGVKD come from the germline V gene. The CDR3 protein is CATNRDSANTEAFF. The CDR3 region has the DNA TGTGCCACGAACCGGGACAGCGCGAACACTGAAGCTTTCTTT.

This clone was recorded only once. CDR3 residues: CASSLASGQWVDEQFF. Here the CDR3 DNA reads TGCGCCAGCAGCTTGGCTAGCGGGCAATGGGTCGATGAGCAGTTCTTC. The V and J genes are TRBV5-1 and TRBJ2-1; the match to TRBD2 covers 8 bases. The germline CDR1 and CDR2 sequences are SGHRS and YFSETQ. CDR3 size: 16 residues. V was clipped by 0 bases and J by 8 bases; unmatched bases: 10.

The gene calls are TRBV12-3 or TRBV12-4 and TRBJ1-1; D possibly corresponds to TRBD1 (6 bases). Trimming pared 6 bases from V and 4 bases from J, leaving 12 bases between. The CDR3 runs 13 residues. CDR3 sequence (DNA): TGTGCCAGCAGCCTACCGACAGGCACTGAAGCTTTCTTT. Its protein product is CASSLPTGTEAFF.

V and J are TRBV7-8 and TRBJ1-4; tentatively, D is TRBD1 (5 bases). The germline CDR1 and CDR2 sequences are SGHVS and FQNEAQ. The CDR3 runs to 17 residues. The V gene lost 4 bases and the J gene lost 0 bases, with 15 bases spanning the gap. CDR3 bases: TGTGCCAGCAGCTCAGGCAGACAGCGAGCAACTAATGAAAAACTGTTTTTT. It codes for CASSSGRQRATNEKLFF.

The chain couples TRBV11-2 to TRBJ2-2, with D hard to call. Between the trimmed V and J ends, which lost 0 bases and 6 bases, there was a span of 8 bases. This CDR3 comprises 14 residues. Germline V gives CDR1 SGHAT, CDR2 FQNNGV. The CDR3 DNA follows: TGTGCCAGCAGCTTAGATCCCCAGGCCGGGGAGCTGTTTTTT. Encoded protein: CASSLDPQAGELFF.

This sequence joins TRBV27 and TRBJ1-6; tentatively, D is TRBD1 (5 bases). Germline V gives CDR1 MNHEY, CDR2 SMNVEV (reference sequence). The CDR3 is made up of 16 amino acids. V dropped 2 bases and J dropped 9 bases, with 17 bases sitting between them. CDR3 in DNA: TGTGCCAGCAGTTTAGGTCAGGGTGGGATTGGTTCACCCCTCCACTTT. This sequence encodes CASSLGQGGIGSPLHF.

The chain is built from TRBV5-1 and TRBJ2-1, with 12 positions matching TRBD2. This CDR3 has 17 residues. J was trimmed by 6 bases and V by 4 bases; bases with no gene match: 11. Germline-derived CDR1 and CDR2 are SGHRS and YFSETQ. The CDR3 region is CASSGVASGRGANEQFF. CDR3 DNA sequence: TGCGCCAGCAGCGGCGTGGCTAGCGGGAGGGGGGCCAATGAGCAGTTCTTC.

The rearrangement uses TRBV15 and TRBJ1-2; tentatively, D is TRBD1 (6 bases). The germline V gene encodes CDR1 LNHNV and CDR2 YYDKDF (reference sequence). This CDR3 region has 15 residues. V lost 1 base and J 6 bases, leaving 15 bases between the germline ends. CDR3 protein: CATSRAQGPMDGYTF. DNA for the CDR3: TGTGCCACCAGCAGAGCCCAGGGGCCTATGGATGGCTACACCTTC.

The chain employs TRBV2 and TRBJ2-7; D gene unclear. CDR3 length equals 11 residues. V gave up 6 bases and J gave up 6 bases, with 9 bases separating them. Germline assignment: CDR1 SNHLY and CDR2 FYNNEI. For the CDR3, the DNA is TGTGCCAGCAGCTACCTACGCGAGCAGTACTTC. This sequence encodes CASSYLREQYF.

The chain uses TRBV21-1 and TRBJ2-7; whether TRBD1, the table's D call, matches the DNA was not checked. TRBV21-1 has pseudogene status. The CDR3 is 18 amino acids. The CDR3 region is CASSKAIGTRGNSYEQYF. In DNA form, the CDR3 reads TGTGCCAGCAGCAAAGCAATCGGAACTAGGGGGAACTCCTACGAGCAGTACTTC.

The chain employs TRBV14 and TRBJ1-2, with D perhaps matching TRBD1 (6 bases). Germline V gene data show CDR1 as SGHDN and CDR2 as FVKESK. CDR3 length: 14 residues. Trimming pared 0 bases from V and 3 bases from J, leaving 8 bases between. The CDR3 region has the DNA TGTGCCAGCAGCCAAGACCAGGGGTACTATGGCTACACCTTC. Translating gives CASSQDQGYYGYTF.

The V call is TRBV11-3, the J call TRBJ2-1; 13 bases agree with TRBD2. CDR3 size: 17 residues. Germline V gene data show CDR1 as SGHNT and CDR2 as YENEEA. The V segment lost 5 bases and the J segment 5 bases; nucleotides outside the gene matches: 9. Here the CDR3 reads CASSPRLAGGGDNEQFF. CDR3 bases: TGTGCCAGCAGCCCGCGACTAGCGGGGGGAGGTGACAATGAGCAGTTCTTC.

This chain joins TRBV27 and TRBJ2-1; D unclear. Per the germline V gene, CDR1 is MNHEY and CDR2 is SMNVEV (reference sequence). The germline V and J ends were trimmed by 4 bases and 0 bases, with 13 bases remaining between them. CDR3 length: 16 amino acids. DNA of the CDR3: TGTGCCAGCAGTTCTCCCCCCCCCGGCTCCTACAATGAGCAGTTCTTC. Translating it yields CASSSPPPGSYNEQFF.